Presented here are 32 T cell receptor beta chains from one specimen sequenced in a study of T cells of healthy individuals. One entry per CDR3 protein results from TCRdb running MiXCR on the 5' RACE reads. The sample lists approximately 100,000 distinct CDR3 sequences, about 16% seen once, with 6.2% in the top ten. Receptors were obtained from a human donor in good health.

The J gene is TRBJ1-6, the V gene TRBV7-9, with D uncertain. Germline CDR1 SEHNR, CDR2 FQNEAQ (reference sequence). This CDR3 is built from 15 residues. V lost 3 bases to trimming and J lost 7 bases, with 13 bases between them. The CDR3 region is CASSLIVVRNSPLHF. The CDR3, as DNA: TGTGCCAGCAGCTTGATTGTGGTACGGAATTCACCCCTCCACTTT.

The rearrangement links TRBV6-2 or TRBV6-3 to TRBJ2-7; the D is unclear. The CDR3 consists of 14 residues. The V gene lost 8 bases and the J gene lost 0 bases, with 14 bases spanning the gap. The germline V gene encodes CDR1 MNHEY and CDR2 SVGEGT. Here the CDR3 DNA reads TGTGCCAGCTCTCCCGCCCGGAGCTCCTACGAGCAGTACTTC. It encodes CASSPARSSYEQYF.

This clonotype was recorded a few times. V usage is TRBV6-6 and J usage is TRBJ2-7, with 9 bases that match TRBD1. The V and J ends lost 5 bases and 7 bases, in that order; junction bases with no gene match: 6. The CDR3 spans 13 residues. Germline V lookup: CDR1 MNHNY, CDR2 SVGAGI (reference sequence). The CDR3 region is CASSKQGAREQYF. CDR3 nucleotide sequence: TGTGCCAGCAGTAAACAGGGGGCGAGGGAGCAGTACTTC.

This clonotype came up a few times. The CDR3 DNA sequence: TGTGCCAGCAGCTTTAGCGATAGCACAGATACGCAGTATTTT. Translation: CASSFSDSTDTQYF. The chain recombines TRBV7-9 with TRBJ2-3; D perhaps matches TRBD2 (5 bases). Germline CDR1 and CDR2: SEHNR and FQNEAQ (reference sequence). There are 14 residues in the CDR3. The ends were cut back, 3 bases at V and 0 bases at J, with 7 bases in the middle.

The sample holds a few counts of this clonotype. The CDR3 nucleotides are TGTGCCACCAGCAGAGGACAGGGGGCAAATCAAGAGACCCAGTACTTC. It specifies CATSRGQGANQETQYF. This chain joins TRBV15 and TRBJ2-5; 10 bases fit TRBD1. CDR1 LNHNV and CDR2 YYDKDF come from the germline V gene (reference sequence). J was trimmed by 2 bases and V by 1 base; bases with no gene match: 4. The CDR3 loop spans 16 amino acids.

This chain joins TRBV20-1 and TRBJ2-7; possible D gene TRBD1, 6 bases. V lost 0 bases to trimming and J lost 6 bases, with 21 bases between them. This CDR3 contains 16 residues. The germline V gene has CDR1 DFQATT and CDR2 SNEGSKA (reference sequence). Here the CDR3 DNA reads TGCAGTGCTAGAGATTGGGGCGGCAGGGGAACAATCGAGCAGTACTTC. Translated: CSARDWGGRGTIEQYF.

This chain joins TRBV15 and TRBJ1-4; D gene uncertain. Between the trimmed V and J ends, which lost 5 bases and 0 bases, there was a span of 13 bases. CDR1 LNHNV and CDR2 YYDKDF come from the germline V gene (reference sequence). The CDR3 extends over 16 amino acids. CDR3 DNA: TGTGCCACCAGCGTCCGCACCAACCCAACTAATGAAAAACTGTTTTTT. Its translation: CATSVRTNPTNEKLFF.

At least ten counts were recorded for this clonotype. The V and J genes are TRBV28 and TRBJ2-3, with TRBD1 matching 8 bases. The CDR3 length is 13 residues. The J segment lost 4 bases and the V segment lost 6 bases, leaving 3 bases of the junction unmatched. The germline gives CDR1 MDHEN, CDR2 SYDVKM. The CDR3 DNA reads as TGTGCCAGCAGGTTACAGGGGGCAGATACGCAGTATTTT. Its translation is CASRLQGADTQYF. Looking up the rest from reference TRBV28 and TRBJ2-3 gives the full variable domain: DVKVTQSSRYLVKRTGEKVFLECVQDMDHENMFWYRQDPGLGLRLIYFSYDVKMKEKGDIPEGYSVSREKKERFSLILESASTNQTSMYLCASRLQGADTQYFGPGTRLTVL.

This clonotype was seen many times. The chain has TRBV29-1 and TRBJ1-1; 8 bases are a match to TRBD1. Looked up from germline, CDR1 is SQVTM and CDR2 is ANQGSEA. Trimming took 1 base from V and 6 from J; bases not matched to a gene: 22. This CDR3 is built from 19 residues. The CDR3 protein is CSVEGEGLATGLGQAEAFF. For the CDR3, the DNA is TGCAGCGTTGAAGGGGAAGGGCTGGCCACCGGGTTGGGACAGGCTGAAGCTTTCTTT.

V gene TRBV5-4 combines with J gene TRBJ2-2, with D possibly TRBD1 on 6 matching bases. Per the germline V gene, CDR1 is SGHNT and CDR2 is YYREEE (reference sequence). The CDR3 sequence is 15 residues long. Deletions cut 0 bases from V and 5 bases from J, with 11 bases between. This chain's CDR3 is CASSLGPQGTGELFF. CDR3 DNA sequence: TGTGCCAGCAGCTTGGGGCCCCAGGGGACCGGGGAGCTGTTTTTT.

This clonotype came up once. Germline is not matched at one junction end, which may reflect a read error. J is TRBJ1-2 and V is TRBV18, with TRBD1 as a possible D gene (5 bases). Germline V gene lookup returns CDR1 KGHSH and CDR2 LQKENI. This CDR3 region has 13 residues. DNA for the CDR3: TGTGCCGGCTCACCTACAGGTTTCTATGGCTACACCTTC. Protein sequence: CAGSPTGFYGYTF.

The chain links TRBV7-2 to TRBJ1-2; 8 bases are shared with TRBD1. The CDR3 is 13 amino acids. In germline, CDR1 is SGHTA, CDR2 FQGNSA. With V trimmed by 5 bases and J by 12 bases, 11 bases remained unmatched. The CDR3 here is CASSGTGTGINTF. The CDR3 DNA sequence: TGTGCCAGCAGCGGGACCGGGACAGGCATTAACACCTTC.

This clonotype was seen repeatedly, ten times or more. The V call is TRBV6-2 or TRBV6-3, the J call TRBJ2-5; D remains unclear. V was cut by 5 bases and J by 2 bases, with 0 bases left in between. The CDR3 is 10 residues long. Germline loops: CDR1 MNHEY, CDR2 SVGEGT. CDR3 coding DNA: TGTGCCAGCAGTCAAGAGACCCAGTACTTC. Translating gives CASSQETQYF.

This clonotype was observed at least ten times. The gene calls are TRBV25-1 and TRBJ1-4; maybe TRBD1 (5 bases). CDR3 length equals 15 residues. The germline V gene encodes CDR1 MGHDK and CDR2 SYGVNS. Deletions cut 4 bases from V and 0 bases from J, with 9 bases between. The CDR3 protein is CASSGDVATNEKLFF. CDR3 DNA sequence: TGTGCCAGCAGTGGGGACGTCGCAACTAATGAAAAACTGTTTTTT.

The CDR3 sequence: CASIGTPTGAYEQYF. The CDR3 DNA is TGTGCCAGCATCGGTACCCCTACCGGGGCCTACGAGCAGTACTTC. This chain uses TRBV6-6 with TRBJ2-7; possibly TRBD2 for D (5 bases). Germline-derived CDR1 and CDR2 are MNHNY and SVGAGI (reference sequence). Trimming took off 7 bases at V and 2 bases at J, with 18 bases between the two ends. The length of the CDR3 is 15 residues.

This clonotype occurred many times. This rearrangement joins TRBV18 to TRBJ1-3; 9 bases fit TRBD1. CDR3 size: 16 residues. Trimming removed 1 base from V and 2 bases from J; junction bases left unmatched: 3. The germline V gene has CDR1 KGHSH and CDR2 LQKENI. This chain's CDR3 is CASSPLGQGAGNTIYF. The CDR3, as DNA: TGTGCCAGCTCACCACTGGGACAGGGAGCTGGAAACACCATATATTTT.

The chain combines TRBV19 with TRBJ1-5; D uncertain. There are 13 residues in the CDR3. Per germline, CDR1 LNHDA and CDR2 SQIVND (reference sequence). Trimming stripped 1 base from V and 8 bases from J, with 9 bases between. As DNA, the CDR3 is TGTGCCAGTAGTATAGGAGGGTTGAAGCCCCAGCATTTT. This translates into CASSIGGLKPQHF.

The V and J genes are TRBV6-5 and TRBJ1-1; possible D gene TRBD1, 6 bases. V lost 0 bases and J lost 5, with 10 bases in between. The length of the CDR3 is 14 residues. Germline CDR1 MNHEY, CDR2 SVGAGI. The CDR3 DNA is TGTGCCAGCAGTTACTCCCAGGGGTGGACTGAAGCTTTCTTT. Protein sequence: CASSYSQGWTEAFF.

V is TRBV4-1 and J is TRBJ2-1, with 9 positions matching TRBD1. The CDR3 contains 15 residues. Losses at the gene ends were 4 bases for V and 9 bases for J; bases not matched to a gene: 10. Germline values: CDR1 MGHRA, CDR2 YSYEKL. The CDR3 is CASSLSGTGRSEQFF. CDR3 sequence (DNA): TGCGCCAGCAGCCTCTCAGGGACAGGGAGAAGTGAGCAGTTCTTC.

The V call is TRBV6-2 or TRBV6-3, the J call TRBJ1-5; D gene uncertain. Germline CDR1 is MNHEY and CDR2 is SVGEGT. CDR3 length: 15 amino acids. Trimming left V 2 bases short and J 1 base short, with 9 bases between. CDR3 sequence: CASSYPDPSNQPQHF. In nucleotides, the CDR3 is TGTGCCAGCAGTTACCCTGACCCGAGCAATCAGCCCCAGCATTTT.

The chain recombines TRBV6-6 with TRBJ1-4; D gene unclear. The germline V and J ends were trimmed by 4 bases and 5 bases, with 14 bases remaining between them. The CDR3 is 15 residues long. CDR1 and CDR2 (germline): MNHNY, SVGAGI (reference sequence). The CDR3 region has the DNA TGTGCCAGCAGTTTAACGAGCGACGGAAATGAAAAACTGTTTTTT. Amino acid sequence: CASSLTSDGNEKLFF.

This clonotype was recorded at least ten times. V usage is TRBV20-1 and J usage is TRBJ2-3; no reliable D call. The CDR3 loop spans 13 amino acids. Trimming took off 3 bases at V and 0 bases at J, with 7 bases between the two ends. Germline CDR1 reads DFQATT; CDR2 reads SNEGSKA (reference sequence). Written as DNA, the CDR3 is TGCAGTGCTAGCAAGACTAGCACAGATACGCAGTATTTT. This codes for CSASKTSTDTQYF.

This clonotype showed up just a few times. The chain couples TRBV20-1 to TRBJ2-1; D ambiguous. Trimming removed 4 bases at V and 7 bases at J, with 14 bases between. The CDR3 totals 13 residues. Germline loops: CDR1 DFQATT, CDR2 SNEGSKA (reference sequence). For the CDR3, the DNA is TGCAGTGCTACGGACCCCGCCGGGAATGAGCAGTTCTTC. Protein product: CSATDPAGNEQFF.

This clonotype was recorded only once. The CDR3 region has the DNA TGTGCCAGCAGCTATCAGGGGGCGGGGGAGACCCAGTACTTC. This sequence encodes CASSYQGAGETQYF. The chain employs TRBV28 and TRBJ2-5; 8 bases line up with TRBD1. This CDR3 is built from 14 residues. The V segment lost 6 bases and the J segment 5 bases; nucleotides outside the gene matches: 8. Germline assignment: CDR1 MDHEN and CDR2 SYDVKM.

This clonotype was counted between two and nine times. The V gene is TRBV5-1, the J gene TRBJ2-3, with TRBD2 as a possible D gene (5 bases). Germline-derived CDR1 and CDR2 are SGHRS and YFSETQ. The CDR3 totals 12 residues. The V gene lost 4 bases and the J gene lost 4 bases, with 7 bases spanning the gap. The CDR3 DNA follows: TGCGCCAGCAGCGAGAGGGCAGATACGCAGTATTTT. Translated: CASSERADTQYF.

This chain joins TRBV7-2 and TRBJ2-7; the D is unclear. Between the trimmed V and J ends, which lost 3 bases and 0 bases, there was a span of 9 bases. The CDR3 spans 14 residues. The germline gives CDR1 SGHTA, CDR2 FQGNSA. CDR3 sequence (DNA): TGTGCCAGCAGCTTGGGTGCTCGCTCCTACGAGCAGTACTTC. Encoded protein: CASSLGARSYEQYF.

The chain is built from TRBV5-1 and TRBJ2-7; D is unclear. In germline, CDR1 is SGHRS, CDR2 YFSETQ. V lost 1 base and J 3 bases, leaving 8 bases between the germline ends. The CDR3 is made up of 13 amino acids. CDR3 in DNA: TGCGCCAGCAGCTTGCGGTCCGACTACGAGCAGTACTTC. Translated, it gives CASSLRSDYEQYF.

There are many counts of this clonotype. The V call is TRBV27, the J call TRBJ1-5, with 7 bases that match TRBD1. V lost 2 bases and J lost 7; bases outside the gene matches: 8. CDR1 and CDR2 from the germline V gene are MNHEY and SMNVEV (reference sequence). The CDR3 is 15 residues long. The CDR3 region has the DNA TGTGCCAGCAGTTTAGACCAGGGGGAATGGCAGCCCCAGCATTTT. Translated: CASSLDQGEWQPQHF.

Only a few counts were recorded for this clonotype. This rearrangement joins TRBV10-3 to TRBJ2-6, with 10 bases aligning to TRBD1. CDR1 is ENHRY, CDR2 SYGVKD, per germline. V trimming: 4 bases; J trimming: 4 bases; junction bases outside the gene matches: 10. The CDR3 sequence is 18 residues long. CDR3 DNA: TGTGCCATCAGTGCCGGGACAGGGGCTGGTAGCGGGGCCAACGTCCTGACTTTC. As protein: CAISAGTGAGSGANVLTF.

This clonotype came up many times. The chain uses TRBV29-1 and TRBJ1-4; D gene unclear. Germline loops: CDR1 SQVTM, CDR2 ANQGSEA. Trimming pared 4 bases from V and 8 bases from J, leaving 14 bases between. This CDR3 spans 13 amino acids. The CDR3 region is CSVGAGIAEKLFF. CDR3 in DNA: TGCAGCGTTGGGGCGGGGATTGCAGAAAAACTGTTTTTT.

The chain couples TRBV12-3 or TRBV12-4 to TRBJ2-1; TRBD2 aligns across 14 bases. The CDR3 has 14 residues. Trimming at V came to 6 bases and at J to 8 bases, leaving 3 bases not matched to a gene. CDR3 residues: CASRTSGRVDEQFF. The CDR3 DNA reads as TGTGCCAGCAGGACTAGCGGGAGGGTGGATGAGCAGTTCTTC.

J is TRBJ2-2 and V is TRBV7-2; D is ambiguous. CDR3 length: 15 amino acids. V was pared by 4 bases and J by 6 bases, with 15 bases between. The germline gives CDR1 SGHTA, CDR2 FQGNSA. The CDR3 sequence: CASSSGRVSPGELFF. CDR3 sequence (DNA): TGTGCCAGCAGCTCCGGACGGGTCTCTCCCGGGGAGCTGTTTTTT.